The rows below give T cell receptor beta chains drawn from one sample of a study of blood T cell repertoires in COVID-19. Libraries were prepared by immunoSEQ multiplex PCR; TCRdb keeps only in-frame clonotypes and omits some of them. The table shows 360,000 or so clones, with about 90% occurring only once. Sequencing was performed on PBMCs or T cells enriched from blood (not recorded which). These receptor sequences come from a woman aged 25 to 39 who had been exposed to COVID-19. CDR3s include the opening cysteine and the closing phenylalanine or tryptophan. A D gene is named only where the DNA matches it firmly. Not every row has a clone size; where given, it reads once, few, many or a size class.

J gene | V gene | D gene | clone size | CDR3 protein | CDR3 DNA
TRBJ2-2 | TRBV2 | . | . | CASTRDFGELFF | TGTGCCAGCACCCGGGACTTCGGGGAGCTGTTTTTT
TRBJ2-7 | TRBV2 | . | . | CASSDPVASGEQYF | TGTGCCAGCAGCGATCCAGTAGCCTCGGGCGAGCAGTACTTC
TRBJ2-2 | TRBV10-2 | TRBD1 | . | CASSDWTGVGTGELFF | TGCGCCAGCAGTGACTGGACAGGGGTGGGGACCGGGGAGCTGTTTTTT
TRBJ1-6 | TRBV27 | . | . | CASTTTSSYNSPLHF | TGTGCCAGCACCACTACGAGCTCCTATAATTCACCCCTCCACTTT
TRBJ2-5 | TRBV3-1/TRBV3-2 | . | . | CASATLRVDETQYF | TGTGCCAGCGCAACCCTACGGGTTGACGAGACCCAGTACTTC
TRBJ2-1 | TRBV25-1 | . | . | CASSESAGIGHNEQFF | TGTGCCAGCAGTGAATCGGCGGGAATCGGCCACAATGAGCAGTTCTTC
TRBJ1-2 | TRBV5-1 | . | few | CASSLERGYGGYTF | TGCGCCAGCAGCTTGGAAAGGGGATATGGGGGCTACACCTTC
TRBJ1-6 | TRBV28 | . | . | CASGQKDSPLHF | TGTGCCAGCGGACAGAAGGATTCACCCCTCCACTTT
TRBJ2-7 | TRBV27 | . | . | CASSPRGPQAGRDYEQYF | TGTGCCAGCAGCCCCAGGGGGCCGCAAGCGGGACGGGACTACGAGCAGTACTTC
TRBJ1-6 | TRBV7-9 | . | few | CASSLVRGYNSPLHF | TGTGCCAGCAGCTTAGTTCGGGGGTATAATTCACCCCTCCACTTT
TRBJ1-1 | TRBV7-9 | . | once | CASSLRGGTDTEAFF | TGTGCCAGCAGCTTACGGGGGGGCACGGACACTGAAGCTTTCTTT
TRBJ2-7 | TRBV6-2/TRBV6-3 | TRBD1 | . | CASSYRGQGNYEQYF | TGTGCCAGCAGTTACAGGGGACAGGGGAACTACGAGCAGTACTTC
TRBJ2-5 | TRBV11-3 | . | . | CASSRQGLQETQYF | TGTGCCAGCAGCCGACAGGGACTCCAAGAGACCCAGTACTTC
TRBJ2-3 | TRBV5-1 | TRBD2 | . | CASSFWSGGKTDTQYF | TGCGCCAGCAGCTTTTGGTCGGGAGGAAAAACAGATACGCAGTATTTT
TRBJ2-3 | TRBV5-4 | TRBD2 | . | CASSSGTSGSDTQYF | TGTGCCAGCAGCTCAGGGACTAGCGGGAGTGATACGCAGTATTTT
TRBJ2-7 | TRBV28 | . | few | CASSPGGGAVYEQYF | TGTGCCAGCAGTCCTGGCGGAGGAGCGGTCTACGAGCAGTACTTC
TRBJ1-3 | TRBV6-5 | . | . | CASREPGHRDTIYF | TGTGCCAGCAGGGAGCCGGGACATCGGGACACCATATATTTT
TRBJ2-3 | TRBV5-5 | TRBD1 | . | CASSLVGQGEDTQYF | TGTGCCAGCAGCTTGGTCGGACAGGGTGAAGATACGCAGTATTTT
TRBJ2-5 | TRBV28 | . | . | CASSLLWPGTQYF | TGTGCCAGCAGTTTACTCTGGCCGGGGACCCAGTACTTC
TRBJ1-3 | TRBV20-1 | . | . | CSAAGNTIYF | TGCAGTGCAGCCGGAAACACCATATATTTT
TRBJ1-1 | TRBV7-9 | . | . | CASSLRGTEAFF | TGTGCCAGCAGCTTAAGGGGAACTGAAGCTTTCTTT
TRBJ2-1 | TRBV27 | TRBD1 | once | CASSYEGTGVLREQFF | TGTGCCAGCAGTTATGAAGGGACAGGGGTCTTACGGGAGCAGTTCTTC
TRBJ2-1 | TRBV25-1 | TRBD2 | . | CASSEGGRGPHNEQFF | TGTGCCAGCAGTGAGGGCGGGAGGGGGCCCCACAATGAGCAGTTCTTC
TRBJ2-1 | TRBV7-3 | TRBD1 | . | CASALEKGAGEQFF | TGTGCCAGCGCACTGGAGAAGGGGGCCGGTGAGCAGTTCTTC
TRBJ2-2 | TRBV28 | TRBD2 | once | CASSSEGLAYPGELFF | TGTGCCAGCAGCTCCGAGGGACTAGCCTACCCCGGGGAGCTGTTTTTT
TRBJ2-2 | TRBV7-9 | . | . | CASSFSGLNTGELFF | TGTGCCAGCAGCTTTAGCGGACTGAACACCGGGGAGCTGTTTTTT
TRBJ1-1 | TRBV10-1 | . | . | CASSESANTEAFF | TGCGCCAGCAGTGAGTCAGCGAACACTGAAGCTTTCTTT
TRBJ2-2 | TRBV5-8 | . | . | CASSLNLFGELFF | TGTGCCAGCAGCTTAAACTTATTCGGGGAGCTGTTTTTT
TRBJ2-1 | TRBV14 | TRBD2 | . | CASSQAAWTSGTSYNEQFF | TGTGCCAGCAGCCAAGCCGCTTGGACTAGCGGCACGTCCTACAATGAGCAGTTCTTC
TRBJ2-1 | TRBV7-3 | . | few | CASSLGQPHEQFF | TGTGCCAGCAGCTTAGGGCAGCCCCATGAGCAGTTCTTC
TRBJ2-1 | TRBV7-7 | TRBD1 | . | CASSPRTGGFYNEQFF | TGTGCCAGCAGCCCCCGGACAGGGGGGTTCTACAATGAGCAGTTCTTC
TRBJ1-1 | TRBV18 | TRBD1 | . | CASSPTGRSTEAFF | TGTGCCAGCTCACCGACAGGGAGGAGCACTGAAGCTTTCTTT
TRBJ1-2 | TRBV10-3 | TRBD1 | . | CAISEIRTGDGYTF | TGTGCCATCAGTGAGATTAGGACAGGGGATGGCTACACCTTC
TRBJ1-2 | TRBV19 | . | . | CASSDQQGRGGYTF | TGTGCCAGTAGTGACCAACAGGGACGCGGGGGCTACACCTTC
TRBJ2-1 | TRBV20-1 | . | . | CSATVDEQFF | TGCAGTGCTACGGTGGATGAGCAGTTCTTC
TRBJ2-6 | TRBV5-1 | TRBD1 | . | CASSLGDRISGANVLTF | TGCGCCAGCAGTTTGGGGGACAGAATCTCTGGGGCCAACGTCCTGACTTTC
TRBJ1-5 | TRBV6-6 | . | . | CASSPPGNQPQHF | TGTGCCAGCAGTCCTCCGGGCAATCAGCCCCAGCATTTT
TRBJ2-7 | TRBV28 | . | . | CASSLTDSYEQYF | TGTGCCAGCAGTTTGACAGACTCCTACGAGCAGTACTTC
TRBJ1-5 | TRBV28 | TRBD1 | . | CVCRDRGSQPQHF | TGTGTCTGCCGGGACAGGGGTAGCCAGCCCCAGCATTTT
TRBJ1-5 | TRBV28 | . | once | CASHIEGRGSNQPQHF | TGTGCCAGTCACATCGAGGGAAGAGGTAGCAATCAGCCCCAGCATTTT
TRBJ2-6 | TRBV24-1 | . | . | CATSDDRVQGPGEGANVLTF | TGTGCCACCAGTGATGATCGGGTCCAGGGGCCTGGGGAAGGGGCCAACGTCCTGACTTTC
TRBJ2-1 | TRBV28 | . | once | CASSAASQTGVDEQFF | TGTGCCAGCAGCGCCGCCTCGCAAACGGGGGTGGATGAGCAGTTCTTC
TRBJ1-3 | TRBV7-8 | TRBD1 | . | CASSPQGAGNTIYF | TGTGCCAGCAGCCCCCAGGGGGCTGGAAACACCATATATTTT
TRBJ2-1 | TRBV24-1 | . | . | CATSAREALLGEQFF | TGTGCCACCAGTGCGAGGGAGGCCCTTTTAGGGGAGCAGTTCTTC
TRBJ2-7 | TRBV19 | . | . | CASTATSRGEQYF | TGTGCCAGTACTGCGACCTCTAGAGGCGAGCAGTACTTC
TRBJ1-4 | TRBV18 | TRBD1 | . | CASSPPWTGVNEKLFF | TGTGCCAGCTCACCACCATGGACAGGGGTTAATGAAAAACTGTTTTTT
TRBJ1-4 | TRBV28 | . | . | CASSLGGINEKLFF | TGTGCCAGCAGTTTAGGCGGGATTAATGAAAAACTGTTTTTT
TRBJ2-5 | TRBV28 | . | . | CASTSIVGRQETQYF | TGTGCCAGCACCTCCATAGTGGGGAGACAAGAGACCCAGTACTTC
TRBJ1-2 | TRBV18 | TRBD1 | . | CASSPSGTGGLSNYGYTF | TGTGCCAGCTCACCCTCCGGGACAGGGGGCCTCTCTAACTATGGCTACACCTTC
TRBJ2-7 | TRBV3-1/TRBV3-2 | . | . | CASSQAPGYEQYF | TGTGCCAGCAGCCAAGCCCCAGGGTACGAGCAGTACTTC
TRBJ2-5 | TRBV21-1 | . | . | CASSNPGLAGEETQYF | TGTGCCAGCAGCAACCCGGGACTAGCGGGAGAAGAGACCCAGTACTTC
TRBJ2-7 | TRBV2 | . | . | CASTPRDEQYF | TGTGCCAGCACCCCCCGGGACGAGCAGTACTTC